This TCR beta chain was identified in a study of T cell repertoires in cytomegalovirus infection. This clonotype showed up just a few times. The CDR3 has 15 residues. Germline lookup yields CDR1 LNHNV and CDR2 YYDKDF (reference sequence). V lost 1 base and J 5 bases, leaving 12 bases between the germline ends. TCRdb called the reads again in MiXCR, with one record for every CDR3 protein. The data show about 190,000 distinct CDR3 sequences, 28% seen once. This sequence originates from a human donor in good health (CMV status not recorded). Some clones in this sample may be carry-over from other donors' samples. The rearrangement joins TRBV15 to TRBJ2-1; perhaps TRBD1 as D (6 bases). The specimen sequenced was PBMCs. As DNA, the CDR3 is TGTGCCACCAGCAGAGTAAGGACAGCGGACAATGAGCAGTTCTTC. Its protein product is CATSRVRTADNEQFF.